The entry below describes one TCR beta chain. This sample was taken from a study of blood T cell repertoires in COVID-19. The wider study: Both acute and convalescent COVID-19 samples were obtained from the United States, Italy and Spain.

Germline V CDR1 and CDR2: SEHNR, FQNEAQ (reference sequence). There are 14 residues in the CDR3. The junction had 2 bases not matched to a gene; V was cut back by 5 bases and J by 5 bases. Under the authors' procedure: Cell counts per sample came from amplifying reference gene primers. This table comes from immunoSEQ multiplex PCR, and its TCRdb copy is limited to in-frame clones, with some not included. The V and J calls and the clone size are those of that table, but D and trimming were determined from the DNA. In the table there are 200,000 to 300,000 clones, about 88% of which are singletons. The source of this sequence is a man aged 25 to 40 with active or convalescent COVID-19. The J gene is TRBJ2-1, the V gene TRBV7-9; the match to TRBD1 covers 11 bases. Specimen: peripheral blood. The CDR3 region is CASSRTGGNNEQFF. Here the CDR3 DNA reads TGTGCCAGCAGCAGGACAGGGGGCAACAATGAGCAGTTCTTC.